This entry lists 30 T cell receptor beta chains sequenced from one sample in a study of identical twins. TCRdb reprocessed the 5' RACE reads via MiXCR and lists one record per CDR3 protein. This table holds some 570,000 distinct CDR3 sequences, 20% to 25% found once. These data were also reused for a study on yellow fever vaccine responses in identical twins.

Sequencing input: CD4+ T cells sorted from blood. The receptors derive from a woman between 18 and 30 years old in good health.

In the case of this clonotype: An end of the junction does not agree with germline; a read error may underlie this. The V gene is TRBV7-9, the J gene TRBJ2-7, with D unclear. Germline V lookup: CDR1 SEHNR, CDR2 FQNEAQ (reference sequence). CDR3 length: 9 amino acids. The CDR3 nucleotides are TGTGCCAGCAGCTCACCCTTGAACTTC. It is translated as CASSSPLNF.

The V gene is TRBV6-2 or TRBV6-3, the J gene TRBJ2-2, with 8 positions matching TRBD2. CDR1 and CDR2 (germline): MNHEY, SVGEGT. Trimming cost V 5 bases and J 3 bases; bases outside gene matches: 14. The CDR3 covers 18 residues. The CDR3: CASSTGTRGFPYTGELFF. DNA of the CDR3: TGTGCCAGCAGTACCGGGACTAGGGGCTTCCCTTACACCGGGGAGCTGTTTTTT.

In this sample, this clonotype turned up many times. The chain carries TRBV12-3 or TRBV12-4 and TRBJ2-1; D is possibly TRBD1 (6 bases). The CDR3 sequence is 14 residues long. The germline V and J ends were trimmed by 1 base and 7 bases, with 11 bases remaining between them. CDR3 residues: CASSLGDTRNEQFF. The CDR3 bases are TGTGCCAGCAGTTTAGGGGACACTAGGAATGAGCAGTTCTTC.

CDR3 nucleotides: TGTGCCAGTAGCCGCGGACTAGCGGGAGCGGGAGATACGCAGTATTTT. Translating gives CASSRGLAGAGDTQYF. The chain links TRBV19 to TRBJ2-3; 13 nucleotides match TRBD2. The CDR3 runs to 16 residues. V trimming: 6 bases; J trimming: 5 bases; junction bases outside the gene matches: 8. Germline CDR1 reads LNHDA; CDR2 reads SQIVND (reference sequence).

The gene calls are TRBV6-2 or TRBV6-3 and TRBJ2-2; tentative D call: TRBD2 (6 bases). The CDR3 runs to 15 residues. Germline values: CDR1 MNHEY, CDR2 SVGEGT. The V end lost 9 bases, the J end lost 8 bases, and 22 bases lay between the germline ends. CDR3 DNA sequence: TGTGCCAGTACTCATTTCGGGACTCGCAGGGGGGAGCTGTTTTTT. This sequence encodes CASTHFGTRRGELFF.

This clonotype appeared a few times. The J gene is TRBJ2-1, the V gene TRBV12-3 or TRBV12-4, with 13 positions matching TRBD2. CDR3 size: 17 residues. The V and J ends lost 5 bases and 7 bases, in that order; junction bases with no gene match: 11. CDR3: CASSPRLAGGPINEQFF. Written as DNA, the CDR3 is TGTGCCAGCAGTCCCAGACTAGCGGGAGGCCCTATAAATGAGCAGTTCTTC.

The J gene is TRBJ1-1, the V gene TRBV20-1; unclear D gene. Trimming shortened V by 2 bases and J by 0 bases, and 13 bases separated the two germline ends. Per germline, CDR1 DFQATT and CDR2 SNEGSKA (reference sequence). This CDR3 comprises 15 residues. In DNA, the CDR3 is TGCAGTGCTAGATCCCAGGCTGGACTGAACACTGAAGCTTTCTTT. This codes for CSARSQAGLNTEAFF.

The chain employs TRBV28 and TRBJ2-1; possibly TRBD2 for D (6 bases). This CDR3 has 17 amino acids. Trimming left V 5 bases short and J 0 bases short, with 17 bases between. Germline CDR1 is MDHEN and CDR2 is SYDVKM. The DNA of the CDR3 is TGTGCCAGCAGTCGCGGGACTGGTCCTAGCTCCTACAATGAGCAGTTCTTC. Protein: CASSRGTGPSSYNEQFF.

The table lists this clonotype with many counts. The DNA for the CDR3 is TGTGCCAGCAGCTCGTCAACTAATGAAAAACTGTTTTTT. Translating it yields CASSSSTNEKLFF. The rearrangement joins TRBV7-9 to TRBJ1-4; D uncertain. This CDR3 has 13 residues. With 4 bases removed from V and 0 bases from J, the gap between germline ends came to 3 bases. Germline CDR1 SEHNR, CDR2 FQNEAQ (reference sequence).

The chain combines TRBV11-2 with TRBJ2-1; 10 nucleotides match TRBD1. J gave up 6 bases and V 7 bases, and 18 bases lay outside the gene matches. The CDR3 contains 18 residues. Germline CDR1 reads SGHAT; CDR2 reads FQNNGV. Written as DNA, the CDR3 is TGTGCCAGCACCAAGAGAACCCCGGGACAGGGGACCGCCAATGAGCAGTTCTTC. This sequence encodes CASTKRTPGQGTANEQFF.

V is TRBV12-5 and J is TRBJ2-7, with unresolved D. V was trimmed by 4 bases and J by 0 bases, leaving 10 bases between them. CDR3 length equals 14 residues. In germline, CDR1 is LGHNT, CDR2 FRNRAP. Here the CDR3 reads CASGWSASSYEQYF. The CDR3 DNA is TGTGCTAGTGGTTGGTCAGCAAGCTCCTACGAGCAGTACTTC.

V gene TRBV5-1 combines with J gene TRBJ2-5; TRBD1 is a possible D gene (6 bases). This CDR3 has 13 residues. V gave up 3 bases and J gave up 3 bases, with 9 bases separating them. In germline, CDR1 is SGHRS, CDR2 YFSETQ. Here the CDR3 reads CASSSWTEETQYF. CDR3 in DNA: TGCGCCAGCAGCTCCTGGACAGAAGAGACCCAGTACTTC. Using reference TRBV5-1 and TRBJ2-5 for the parts outside the CDR3, the full variable domain is KAGVTQTPRYLIKTRGQQVTLSCSPISGHRSVSWYQQTPGQGLQFLFEYFSETQRNKGNFPGRFSGRQFSNSRSEMNVSTLELGDSALYLCASSSWTEETQYFGPGTRLLVL.

This clonotype has a handful of counts. V usage is TRBV20-1 and J usage is TRBJ2-5; 9 bases line up with TRBD2. V gave up 4 bases and J gave up 2 bases; unmatched junction bases: 2. CDR3 length equals 13 residues. Germline values: CDR1 DFQATT, CDR2 SNEGSKA (reference sequence). The CDR3 loop reads CSAKRGVQETQYF. The CDR3 region has the DNA TGCAGTGCTAAGCGGGGGGTACAAGAGACCCAGTACTTC.

This clonotype was recorded a few times. The chain has TRBV5-1 and TRBJ2-5, with 7 bases fitting TRBD2. This CDR3 is 15 amino acids long. Germline CDR1 SGHRS, CDR2 YFSETQ. V dropped 4 bases and J dropped 2; count of bases not matched to a gene: 8. DNA of the CDR3: TGCGCCAGCAGCGTACTGACTAGCTCTCAAGAGACCCAGTACTTC. Translation: CASSVLTSSQETQYF.

The chain recombines TRBV20-1 with TRBJ2-3; maybe TRBD2 (6 bases). Germline V gene sequence: CDR1 DFQATT, CDR2 SNEGSKA (reference sequence). V was cut by 4 bases and J by 3 bases, with 14 bases left in between. The CDR3 consists of 14 residues. The CDR3 region is CSAIPGVGTDTQYF. The CDR3, as DNA: TGCAGTGCTATCCCGGGAGTGGGGACAGATACGCAGTATTTT.

This clonotype appeared a few times. This rearrangement joins TRBV6-5 to TRBJ2-3, with D possibly being TRBD1 (6 bases). The V end was cut by 6 bases, the J end by 0 bases, with 13 bases between. The CDR3 is 15 residues long. Germline V gene lookup returns CDR1 MNHEY and CDR2 SVGAGI. The CDR3, as DNA: TGTGCCAGCAGGTACACAGGGTCTAGCACAGATACGCAGTATTTT. This gives the protein CASRYTGSSTDTQYF.

This clonotype has more than one count but fewer than ten. The rearrangement uses TRBV10-3 and TRBJ2-1; the match to TRBD1 covers 9 bases. CDR1 is ENHRY and CDR2 is SYGVKD in the germline V gene. Trimming at V came to 8 bases and at J to 5 bases, leaving 7 bases not matched to a gene. This CDR3 contains 14 residues. The CDR3 DNA is TGTGCCATCTCTCGACAGGGGGTGGACAATGAGCAGTTCTTC. It yields the protein CAISRQGVDNEQFF.

The rearrangement links TRBV20-1 to TRBJ2-1, with 12 nucleotides matching TRBD2. J was trimmed by 8 bases and V by 5 bases; bases with no gene match: 10. The CDR3 consists of 15 residues. Germline loops: CDR1 DFQATT, CDR2 SNEGSKA (reference sequence). The DNA of the CDR3 is TGCAGTGCTGCCCAGACTAGCGGGAGTTTGGATGAGCAGTTCTTC. It translates to CSAAQTSGSLDEQFF.

The chain links TRBV7-9 to TRBJ1-1, with D unclear. Germline loops: CDR1 SEHNR, CDR2 FQNEAQ (reference sequence). The ends were cut back, 3 bases at V and 0 bases at J, with 5 bases in the middle. This CDR3 has 13 residues. The CDR3 here is CASSFVMNTEAFF. In DNA form, the CDR3 reads TGTGCCAGCAGCTTTGTCATGAACACTGAAGCTTTCTTT.

The gene calls are TRBV25-1 and TRBJ1-5; TRBD1 matches at 9 bases. J was trimmed by 1 base and V by 2 bases; bases with no gene match: 0. The germline CDR1 and CDR2 sequences are MGHDK and SYGVNS. The CDR3 is 15 amino acids. Written as DNA, the CDR3 is TGTGCCAGCAGTGAAGACAGGGGGAGCAATCAGCCCCAGCATTTT. This translates into CASSEDRGSNQPQHF.

This clonotype was counted a few times. The junction differs from germline at one of its ends, possibly a read error. The chain uses TRBV18 and TRBJ2-7, with 8 bases aligning to TRBD2. CDR1 and CDR2 from the germline V gene are KGHSH and LQKENI. There are 14 residues in the CDR3. The CDR3 protein is CASSFSGTSYERYF. The CDR3 nucleotides read TGTGCCAGCTCCTTTAGCGGGACCTCCTACGAGCGGTACTTC.

This sequence joins TRBV6-1 and TRBJ1-4; 7 bases map to TRBD1. Germline values: CDR1 MNHNS, CDR2 SASEGT. The trim removed 6 bases at V and 8 bases at J, leaving 12 bases unmatched. The length of the CDR3 is 15 residues. The CDR3 sequence is CASSRWTGGEEKLFF. As DNA, the CDR3 is TGTGCCAGCAGCCGATGGACAGGCGGAGAGGAAAAACTGTTTTTT.

There are a few counts of this clonotype. This chain connects TRBV29-1 to TRBJ2-3; 9 positions match TRBD2. The V gene end was trimmed by 7 bases and the J gene end by 3 bases; junction bases not matched to a gene: 2. This CDR3 has 12 residues. The germline V gene encodes CDR1 SQVTM and CDR2 ANQGSEA. The CDR3: CSGTSETDTQYF. CDR3 DNA sequence: TGCAGCGGGACTAGCGAAACAGATACGCAGTATTTT.

This clonotype was counted only a few times. The V call is TRBV4-1, the J call TRBJ1-1, with D possibly being TRBD1 (6 bases). CDR1 MGHRA and CDR2 YSYEKL come from the germline V gene. With 1 base removed from V and 2 bases from J, the gap between germline ends came to 11 bases. The CDR3 length is 15 residues. CDR3 sequence (DNA): TGCGCCAGCAGCCAAGGGGCAGGGGAAAACACTGAAGCTTTCTTT. Its translation is CASSQGAGENTEAFF.

The chain carries TRBV3-1 and TRBJ2-2; TRBD2 matches at 12 bases. V shed 4 bases and J 6 bases; nucleotides not matched to a gene: 6. Germline V gene data show CDR1 as LGHDT and CDR2 as YNNKEL (reference sequence). The CDR3 runs 16 residues. This CDR3 is CASSPTSGRFAGELFF. The CDR3 DNA follows: TGTGCCAGCAGCCCCACTAGCGGGAGGTTTGCCGGGGAGCTGTTTTTT.

The chain joins TRBV12-3 or TRBV12-4 to TRBJ2-1, with 11 bases that match TRBD2. The CDR3 is 13 amino acids. Unmatched junction bases numbered 6, after V lost 9 bases and J lost 8 bases. The CDR3 loop is CASNSGRADEQFF. The CDR3 bases are TGTGCCAGTAATAGCGGGAGGGCCGATGAGCAGTTCTTC.

This chain uses TRBV18 with TRBJ2-7; D is unresolved. The V end was cut by 3 bases, the J end by 5 bases, with 14 bases between. The CDR3 extends over 14 amino acids. CDR1 and CDR2 (germline): KGHSH, LQKENI. Written as DNA, the CDR3 is TGTGCCAGCTCACCCCGGTTTGGGAAGGACGAGCAGTACGTC. It codes for CASSPRFGKDEQYV.

The V and J genes are TRBV20-1 and TRBJ2-2; D call uncertain. V shed 6 bases and J shed 3 bases, with 8 bases lying between them. This CDR3 region has 12 residues. Per the germline V gene, CDR1 is DFQATT and CDR2 is SNEGSKA (reference sequence). CDR3 residues: CSASAYTGELFF. In DNA, the CDR3 is TGCAGTGCATCGGCGTACACCGGGGAGCTGTTTTTT.

The chain's CDR3 is CASNSLIGEQFF. For the CDR3, the DNA is TGTGCCAGCAATTCTCTCATCGGTGAGCAGTTCTTC. This chain connects TRBV12-3 or TRBV12-4 to TRBJ2-1; D gene uncertain. This CDR3 has 12 residues. V lost 7 bases, J lost 9 bases, and 13 bases lay in between.

The genes are TRBV7-2 and TRBJ2-1, with a tentative D call TRBD2 (5 bases). Trimming took 3 bases from V and 1 from J, leaving 13 bases between them. CDR1 and CDR2 from the germline V gene are SGHTA and FQGNSA. The CDR3 length is 16 residues. The DNA for the CDR3 is TGTGCCAGCAGCTTTGACCTCGGACTGTCCTACAATGAGCAGTTCTTC. Translating it yields CASSFDLGLSYNEQFF.